This T cell receptor (beta chain) came from a study of T cell responses to AZD1222 COVID-19 vaccine. General observations from the study: Spike-specific TCR breadth and depth grew following two AZD1222 doses. Reportedly, nearly half of unique spike TCRs recognized epitopes outside B.1.351/B.1.1.7 mutations. Vaccine-associated CD4 TCRs spanned spike, dominant at 160-218 and 743-854.

Concerning this clone: Its antigen is still unknown.

This table comes from immunoSEQ multiplex PCR, and its TCRdb copy is limited to in-frame clones, with some not included. The table has 120,000 to 150,000 clones, around 90% seen once; the top ten hold 7.5% to 9.5%. Sequences were derived from peripheral blood, sampled 28 days after the second dose of the MenACWY control vaccine. The sequence came from an adult who received the MenACWY meningococcal vaccine as a control.

The CDR3 reads CASSASRGQTNTEAFF. The CDR3 bases are TGTGCCAGCTCAGCCAGCCGAGGACAAACGAACACTGAAGCTTTCTTT. V gene TRBV18 combines with J gene TRBJ1-1; the D gene is possibly TRBD1 (5 bases). Germline V lookup: CDR1 KGHSH, CDR2 LQKENI. The CDR3 length is 16 residues. V lost 5 bases to trimming and J lost 1 base, with 17 bases between them. The entire variable domain, with the rest obtained from reference TRBV18 and TRBJ1-1, is as follows: NAGVMQNPRHLVRRRGQEARLRCSPMKGHSHVYWYRQLPEEGLKFMVYLQKENIIDESGMPKERFSAEFPKEGPSILRIQQVVRGDSAAYFCASSASRGQTNTEAFFGQGTRLTVV.